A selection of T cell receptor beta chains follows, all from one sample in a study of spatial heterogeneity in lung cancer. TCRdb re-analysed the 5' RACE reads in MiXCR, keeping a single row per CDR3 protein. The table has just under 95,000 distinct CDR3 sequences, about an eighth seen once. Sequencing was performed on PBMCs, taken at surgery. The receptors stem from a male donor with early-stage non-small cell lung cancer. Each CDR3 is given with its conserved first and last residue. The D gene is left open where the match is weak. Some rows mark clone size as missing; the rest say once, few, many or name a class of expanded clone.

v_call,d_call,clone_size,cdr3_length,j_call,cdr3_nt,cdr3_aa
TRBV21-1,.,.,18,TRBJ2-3,TGTGCCAGCAGCAAAGCGCGGGTCGAGCGGGGGGCCGGGGATACGCAGTATTTT,CASSKARVERGAGDTQYF
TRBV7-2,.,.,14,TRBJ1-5,TGTGCCAGCAGCGTGACAGGAAGCAATCAGCCCCAGCATTTT,CASSVTGSNQPQHF
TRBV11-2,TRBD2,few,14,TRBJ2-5,TGTGCCAGCAGCACTCAGCGGGGGAAGGAGACCCAGTACTTC,CASSTQRGKETQYF
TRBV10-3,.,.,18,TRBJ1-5,TGTGCCATCAGTGAGTCCTCCTCGTCAAAAGGGTACAATCAGCCCCAGCATTTT,CAISESSSSKGYNQPQHF
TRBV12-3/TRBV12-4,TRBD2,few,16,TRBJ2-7,TGTGCCAGCAGCCCCCAAGGAGCGGGAGGGCCCTACGAGCAGTACTTC,CASSPQGAGGPYEQYF
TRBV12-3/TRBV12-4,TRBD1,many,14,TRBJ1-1,TGTGCCAGCAGATCTCGGACAGGCTCCACTGAAGCTTTCTTT,CASRSRTGSTEAFF
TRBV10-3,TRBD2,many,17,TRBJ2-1,TGTGCCATCAGTGAGTCAGGGACTAGCGAGTACTACAATGAGCAGTTCTTC,CAISESGTSEYYNEQFF
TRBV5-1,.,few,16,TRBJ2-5,TGCGCCAGCAGCCCCGGGACTCTCGAGGGGGAAGAGACCCAGTACTTC,CASSPGTLEGEETQYF
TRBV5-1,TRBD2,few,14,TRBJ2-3,TGCGCCAGCAGCATAGGGACTAACACAGATACGCAGTATTTT,CASSIGTNTDTQYF
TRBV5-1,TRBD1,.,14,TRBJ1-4,TGCGCCAGCAGCTCCGTGGCAGGGGGTGAAAAACTGTTTTTT,CASSSVAGGEKLFF
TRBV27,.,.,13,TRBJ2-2,TGTGCCAGCAGTTACAACAGGGCCGGGGAGCTGTTTTTT,CASSYNRAGELFF
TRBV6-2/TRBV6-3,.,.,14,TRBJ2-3,TGTGCCAGCAGAGTCCTTGCTGACACAGATACGCAGTATTTT,CASRVLADTDTQYF
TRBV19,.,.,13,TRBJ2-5,TGTGCCAGTATGGGAACCTACCAAGAGACCCAGTACTTC,CASMGTYQETQYF
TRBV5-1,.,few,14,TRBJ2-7,TGCGCCAGCAGCCCGGCGGGAAGCTCCTACGAGCAGTACTTC,CASSPAGSSYEQYF
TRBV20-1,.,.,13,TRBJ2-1,TGCAGTGCCCGAAATATGGCCTACAATGAGCAGTTCTTC,CSARNMAYNEQFF
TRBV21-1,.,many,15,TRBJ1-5,TGTGCCAGCAGCAAAGAACGGATTGTAAATCAGCCCCAGCATTTT,CASSKERIVNQPQHF
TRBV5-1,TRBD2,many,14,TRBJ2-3,TGCGCCAGCAGCCGGGGACTAGCTTCGGATACGCAGTATTTT,CASSRGLASDTQYF
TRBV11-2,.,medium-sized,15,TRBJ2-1,TGTGCCAGCAGCTTAGGGACAGACACTGACGATGAGCAGTTCTTC,CASSLGTDTDDEQFF
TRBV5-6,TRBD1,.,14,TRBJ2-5,TGTGCCAGCAGCTGGACAGGGTTAGAGGAGACCCAGTACTTC,CASSWTGLEETQYF
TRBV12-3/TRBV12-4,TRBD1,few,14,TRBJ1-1,TGTGCCAGCAACGTCCCGGACAGGGCGACTGAAGCTTTCTTT,CASNVPDRATEAFF
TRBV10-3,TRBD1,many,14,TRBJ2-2,TGTGCCTCCCGGGACAGCGAAGGCAGCGGGGAGCTGTTTTTT,CASRDSEGSGELFF
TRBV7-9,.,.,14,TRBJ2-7,TGTGCCAGCAGCTTAACGGGCGGGACCTACGAGCAGTACTTC,CASSLTGGTYEQYF
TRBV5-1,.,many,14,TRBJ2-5,TGCGCCAGCAGCTATGGGACTCCCCAAGAGACCCAGTACTTC,CASSYGTPQETQYF
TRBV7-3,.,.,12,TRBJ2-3,TGTGCCAGCAGCCCGGCTACAGATACGCAGTATTTT,CASSPATDTQYF
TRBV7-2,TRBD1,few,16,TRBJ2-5,TGTGCCAGCAGCCTAAACCCTGGACAGGCGATTGAGACCCAGTACTTC,CASSLNPGQAIETQYF
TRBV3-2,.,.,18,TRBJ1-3,TGTGCCAGCAGCCAAGATCTATCGGGGGACAGCTCTGGAAACACCATATATTTT,CASSQDLSGDSSGNTIYF
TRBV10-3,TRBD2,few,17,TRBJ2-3,TGTGCCATCAGTGATCCTCTGACTAGCGGGAGCGCAGATACGCAGTATTTT,CAISDPLTSGSADTQYF
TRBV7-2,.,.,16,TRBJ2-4,TGTGCCAGCAGCTCTCCCGGGGTGCTAGCCAAAAACATTCAGTACTTC,CASSSPGVLAKNIQYF
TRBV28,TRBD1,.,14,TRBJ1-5,TGTGCCGGCGGTAACAGGGGGAGCAATCAGCCCCAGCATTTT,CAGGNRGSNQPQHF
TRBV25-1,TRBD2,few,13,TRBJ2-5,TGTGCCAGCAGCGGACTAGTCTTGGAGACCCAGTACTTC,CASSGLVLETQYF
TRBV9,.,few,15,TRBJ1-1,TGTGCCAGCAGCGTGGGGCATCAGGCTAACACTGAAGCTTTCTTT,CASSVGHQANTEAFF
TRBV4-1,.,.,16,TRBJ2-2,TGCGCCAGCAGCCAAGAGGGAAGGGCCAGCACCGGGGAGCTGTTTTTT,CASSQEGRASTGELFF
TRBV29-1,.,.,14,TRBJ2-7,TGCAGCGTTGAAGTCACGGCCTTCTCCTACGAGCAGTACTTC,CSVEVTAFSYEQYF
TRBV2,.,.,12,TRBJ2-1,TGTGCCAGCAGTGAAAACCACAATGAGCAGTTCTTC,CASSENHNEQFF
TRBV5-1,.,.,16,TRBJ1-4,TGCGCCAGCAGCTTGTCAGGGGCGGTGGCTAATGAAAAACTGTTTTTT,CASSLSGAVANEKLFF
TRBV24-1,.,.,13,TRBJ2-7,TGTGCCACCAGTGATGGACCCGCCTACGAGCAGTACTTC,CATSDGPAYEQYF
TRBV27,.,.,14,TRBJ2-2,TGTGCCAGCAGTCCTCTGGGACGCACCGGGGAGCTGTTTTTT,CASSPLGRTGELFF
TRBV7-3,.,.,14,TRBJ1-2,TGTGCCAGCAGCTCGGGACAAAGGGGCTATGGCTACACCTTC,CASSSGQRGYGYTF
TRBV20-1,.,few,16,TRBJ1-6,TGCAGTGCTAGAGATGGGCAGGGTGGCTATAATTCACCCCTCCACTTT,CSARDGQGGYNSPLHF
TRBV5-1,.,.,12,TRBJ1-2,TGCGCCAGCAGCTTGGAGGGCTCTGGCTACACCTTC,CASSLEGSGYTF
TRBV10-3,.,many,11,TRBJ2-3,TGTGCCATCCGCGGTCCAGATACGCAGTATTTT,CAIRGPDTQYF
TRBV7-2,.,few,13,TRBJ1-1,TGTGCCAGCAGCTCAGAGGGGTACACTGAAGCTTTCTTT,CASSSEGYTEAFF
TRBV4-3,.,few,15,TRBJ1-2,TGCGCCAGCAGCCTGGACGGACGACCGGGCTATGGCTACACCTTC,CASSLDGRPGYGYTF
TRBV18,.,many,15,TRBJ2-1,TGTGCCAGCTCATGGACAGAAAGCTCCTACAATGAGCAGTTCTTC,CASSWTESSYNEQFF
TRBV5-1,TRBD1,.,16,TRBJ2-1,TGCGCCAGCAGCTTGTCCGGGACAGGGATCTACAATGAGCAGTTCTTC,CASSLSGTGIYNEQFF
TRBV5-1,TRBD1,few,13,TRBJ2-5,TGCGCCAGTAGTACAGGGGGCCAGGAGACCCAGTACTTC,CASSTGGQETQYF
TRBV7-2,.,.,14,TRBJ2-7,TGTGCCAGCAGCTTTGACAGGAGCCTTTACGAGCAGTACTTC,CASSFDRSLYEQYF
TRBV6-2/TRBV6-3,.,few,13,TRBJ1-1,TGTGCCAGCAGTTACAGTGGAATCACTGAAGCTTTCTTT,CASSYSGITEAFF
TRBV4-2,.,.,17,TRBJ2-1,TGTGCCAGCAGCCAAGATTCATTGGCCACCTCCTACAATGAGCAGTTCTTC,CASSQDSLATSYNEQFF
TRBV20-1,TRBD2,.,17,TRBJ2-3,TGCAGTGCTAACCCATTTGGGCTAGCGGGAGACGCAGATACGCAGTATTTT,CSANPFGLAGDADTQYF
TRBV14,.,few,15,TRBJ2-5,TGTGCCAGCAGCCTTCTGAGTCCCGGGGGAGAGACCCAGTACTTC,CASSLLSPGGETQYF
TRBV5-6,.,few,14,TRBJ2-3,TGTGCCAGCCGAGGAGGGACTAGCACAGATACGCAGTATTTT,CASRGGTSTDTQYF